Listed below are T cell receptor beta chains from one sample, sequenced in a study of shared T cell receptors in the human thymus. TCRdb keeps only in-frame clones here, not all; method: immunoSEQ multiplex PCR. There are 700,000 or so clones in the sample; approximately 85% occur only once, and around 0.01% lies in the top ten. The same specimen was also included in a second study, on human thymus T cells.

Source material: thymocytes. The origin of the receptors is a girl under three years old with a congenital heart defect. Each CDR3 is given with its conserved first and last residue. The D gene is left open where the match is weak.

.	TRBV28	TRBJ1-1	TGTGCCAGCAGTCCTACTCCGATCCCGGGCACTGAAGCTTTCTTT	CASSPTPIPGTEAFF
.	TRBV28	TRBJ1-2	TGTGCCAGCAGTTCCCATTGGACGGCTAGGGGTTATGACTATGGCTACACCTTC	CASSSHWTARGYDYGYTF
TRBD1	TRBV28	TRBJ2-3	TGTGCCAGCAGTTTATTGGTCCAGGGGGCCTATCTCACAGATACGCAGTATTTT	CASSLLVQGAYLTDTQYF
TRBD1	TRBV4-3	TRBJ2-3	TGCGCCAGCAGCCCATCCGCGGGACAGGGAGTTCCAGATACGCAGTATTTT	CASSPSAGQGVPDTQYF
.	TRBV6-1	TRBJ1-6	TGTGCCAGCAGTGAAGCCAGGAGGAAAACCGATAATTCACCCCTCCACTTT	CASSEARRKTDNSPLHF
.	TRBV5-1	TRBJ1-1	TGCGCCAGCAGCGTCCGTGGAGACCCTAGACGAGAGCGCCCCAGAGGAATGAACACTGAAGCTTTCTTT	CASSVRGDPRRERPRGMNTEAFF
TRBD1	TRBV18	TRBJ1-2	TGTGCCAGCTCACCGGGGACAGGGGGCATCGAGATCTATGGCTACACCTTC	CASSPGTGGIEIYGYTF
TRBD1	TRBV7-9	TRBJ2-7	TGTGCCAGCAGCTCCTGGACAGGGGCGCAATCCTACGAGCAGTACTTC	CASSSWTGAQSYEQYF
TRBD1	TRBV7-8	TRBJ2-3	TGTGCCAGCAGCTTAGGGGGCGGGACAGGGGGCAATCGGGGCCGAGCAGATACGCAGTATTTT	CASSLGGGTGGNRGRADTQYF
.	TRBV2	TRBJ1-6	TGTGCCAGCAAGGGACACAGCTTTAATTCACCCCTCCACTTT	CASKGHSFNSPLHF
.	TRBV6-5	TRBJ2-7	TGTGCCAGCAGAGTCAGTTGCTTCTCCTACGAGCAGTACTTC	CASRVSCFSYEQYF
.	TRBV6-1	TRBJ2-1	TGTGCCAGCAGTGAAACCCAGCCGCCCCATATACTTACAGGTGGTCGATGGACCAATGAGCAGTTCTTC	CASSETQPPHILTGGRWTNEQFF
.	TRBV10-3	TRBJ1-2	TGTGCCATCAGCCCCGACAGGTTCGGCTACACCTTC	CAISPDRFGYTF
.	TRBV29-1	TRBJ1-4	TGCAGCGTGATACAGGGCAGGAGGCACGAAAAACTGTTTTTT	CSVIQGRRHEKLFF
TRBD1	TRBV9	TRBJ1-5	TGTGCCAGCAGCGGACAGGGGAGGAATCAGCCCCAGCATTTT	CASSGQGRNQPQHF
.	TRBV10-3	TRBJ2-7	TGTGCCATCAGTGAGACCCAGGACAAGGGAATTTTGCACTACGAGCAGTACTTC	CAISETQDKGILHYEQYF
TRBD1	TRBV7-9	TRBJ1-4	TGTGCCAGCAGCGGTCCGGGACAGGGATTCGAAAAACTGTTTTTT	CASSGPGQGFEKLFF
TRBD1	TRBV5-1	TRBJ1-4	TGCGCCAGCAGTCTGGAGGGGGCTGGTCATGAAAAACTGTTTTTT	CASSLEGAGHEKLFF